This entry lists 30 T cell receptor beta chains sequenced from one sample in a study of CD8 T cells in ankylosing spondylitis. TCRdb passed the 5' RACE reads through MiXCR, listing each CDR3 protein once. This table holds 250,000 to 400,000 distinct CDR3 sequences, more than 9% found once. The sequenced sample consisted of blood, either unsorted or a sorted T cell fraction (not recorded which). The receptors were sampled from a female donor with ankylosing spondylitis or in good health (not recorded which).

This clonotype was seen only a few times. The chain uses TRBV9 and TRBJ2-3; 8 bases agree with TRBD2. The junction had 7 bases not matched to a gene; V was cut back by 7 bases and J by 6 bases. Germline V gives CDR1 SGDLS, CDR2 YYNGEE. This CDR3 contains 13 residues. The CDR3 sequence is CASAGGAGDTQYF. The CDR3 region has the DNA TGTGCCAGCGCCGGGGGGGCTGGGGATACGCAGTATTTT.

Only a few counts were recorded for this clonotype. CDR3 protein: CASGSEYGYTF. In DNA form, the CDR3 reads TGTGCCAGCGGCAGCGAATATGGCTACACCTTC. The gene calls are TRBV28 and TRBJ1-2; no clear D gene. Germline V gives CDR1 MDHEN, CDR2 SYDVKM. The CDR3 runs to 11 residues. Deletions cut 8 bases from V and 5 bases from J, with 9 bases between.

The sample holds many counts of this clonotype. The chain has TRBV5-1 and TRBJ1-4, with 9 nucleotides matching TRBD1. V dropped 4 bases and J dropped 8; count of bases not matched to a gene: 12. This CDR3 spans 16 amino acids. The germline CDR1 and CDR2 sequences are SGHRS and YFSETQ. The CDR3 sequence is CASSLITGGAQEKLFF. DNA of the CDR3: TGCGCCAGCAGCCTGATTACAGGGGGCGCACAGGAAAAACTGTTTTTT.

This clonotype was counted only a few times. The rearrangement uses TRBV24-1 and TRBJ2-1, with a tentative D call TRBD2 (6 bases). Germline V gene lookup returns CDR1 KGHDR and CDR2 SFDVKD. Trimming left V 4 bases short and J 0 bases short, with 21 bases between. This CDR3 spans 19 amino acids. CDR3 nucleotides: TGTGCCACCAGTGAGCTAAAGCGGGCAGGTGCGAGCTCCTACAATGAGCAGTTCTTC. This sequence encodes CATSELKRAGASSYNEQFF.

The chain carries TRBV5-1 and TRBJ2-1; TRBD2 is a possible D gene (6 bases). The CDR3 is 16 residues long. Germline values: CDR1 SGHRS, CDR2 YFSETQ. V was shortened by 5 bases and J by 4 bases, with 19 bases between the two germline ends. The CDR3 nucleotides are TGCGCCAGCAGTCCCGGGTCGGGGGAGGCTTACAATGAGCAGTTCTTC. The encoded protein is CASSPGSGEAYNEQFF.

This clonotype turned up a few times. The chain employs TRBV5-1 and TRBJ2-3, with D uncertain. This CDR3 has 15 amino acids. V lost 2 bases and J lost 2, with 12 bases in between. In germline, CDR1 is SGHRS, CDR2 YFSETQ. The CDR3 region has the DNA TGCGCCAGCAGCTTTAAGGGCTCGTTCACAGATACGCAGTATTTT. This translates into CASSFKGSFTDTQYF.

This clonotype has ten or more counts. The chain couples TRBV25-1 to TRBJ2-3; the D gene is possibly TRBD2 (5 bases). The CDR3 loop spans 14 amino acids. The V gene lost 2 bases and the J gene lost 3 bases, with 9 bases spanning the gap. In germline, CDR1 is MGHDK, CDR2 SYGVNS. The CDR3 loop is CASSEGERTDTQYF. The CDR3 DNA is TGTGCCAGCAGTGAAGGGGAGAGGACAGATACGCAGTATTTT.

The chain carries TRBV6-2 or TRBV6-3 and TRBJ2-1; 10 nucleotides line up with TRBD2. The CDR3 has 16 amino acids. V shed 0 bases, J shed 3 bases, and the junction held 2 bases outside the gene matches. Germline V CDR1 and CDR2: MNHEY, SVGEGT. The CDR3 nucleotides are TGTGCCAGCAGTTACTCCGGGACTAGCGTCTACAATGAGCAGTTCTTC. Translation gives CASSYSGTSVYNEQFF.

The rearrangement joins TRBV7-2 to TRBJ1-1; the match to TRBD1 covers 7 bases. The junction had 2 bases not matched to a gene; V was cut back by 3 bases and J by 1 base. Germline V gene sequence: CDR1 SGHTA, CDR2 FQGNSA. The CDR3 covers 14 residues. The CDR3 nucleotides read TGTGCCAGCAGCTTGGACAGGCGGAACACTGAAGCTTTCTTT. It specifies CASSLDRRNTEAFF.

CDR3 nucleotides: TGTGCCAGCAGCACCAGACAGGGGAGGTTAGCGCGAGAGACCCAGTACTTC. Protein: CASSTRQGRLARETQYF. The rearrangement uses TRBV7-8 and TRBJ2-5; 8 positions agree with TRBD1. The CDR3 extends over 17 amino acids. Germline CDR1 reads SGHVS; CDR2 reads FQNEAQ. V was clipped by 5 bases and J by 4 bases; unmatched bases: 15.

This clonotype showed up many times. The CDR3 here is CASSLKDTQYF. In DNA, the CDR3 is TGTGCCAGCAGCTTAAAAGATACGCAGTATTTT. The genes are TRBV7-2 and TRBJ2-3; D is undetermined. CDR3 length equals 11 residues. Germline V gene lookup returns CDR1 SGHTA and CDR2 FQGNSA. Deletions cut 2 bases from V and 5 bases from J, with 2 bases between.

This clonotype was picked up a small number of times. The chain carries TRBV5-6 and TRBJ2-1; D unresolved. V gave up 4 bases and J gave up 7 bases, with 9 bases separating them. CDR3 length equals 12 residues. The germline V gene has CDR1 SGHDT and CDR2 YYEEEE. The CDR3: CASSTLTNEQFF. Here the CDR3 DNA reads TGTGCCAGCAGCACGCTTACAAATGAGCAGTTCTTC.

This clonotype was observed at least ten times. CDR3 amino acids: CATSDFTYEQYF. Written as DNA, the CDR3 is TGTGCCACCTCGGACTTTACCTACGAGCAGTACTTC. The V call is TRBV6-2 or TRBV6-3, the J call TRBJ2-7; possibly TRBD2 for D (5 bases). The V gene lost 10 bases and the J gene lost 2 bases, with 12 bases spanning the gap. The CDR3 has 12 amino acids. Germline CDR1 is MNHEY and CDR2 is SVGEGT.

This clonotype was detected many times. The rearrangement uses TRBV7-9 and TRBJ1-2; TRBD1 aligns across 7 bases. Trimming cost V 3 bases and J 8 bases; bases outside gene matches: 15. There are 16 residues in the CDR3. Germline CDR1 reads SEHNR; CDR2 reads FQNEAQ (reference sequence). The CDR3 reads CASSFLQGGALRGYTF. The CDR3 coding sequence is TGTGCCAGCAGCTTCCTTCAGGGGGGGGCCCTAAGGGGCTACACCTTC.

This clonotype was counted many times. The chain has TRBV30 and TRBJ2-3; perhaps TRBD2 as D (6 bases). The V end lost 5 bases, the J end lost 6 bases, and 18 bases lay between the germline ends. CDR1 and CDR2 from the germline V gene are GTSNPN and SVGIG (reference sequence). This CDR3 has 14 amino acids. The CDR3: CAWSDGGRSDTQYF. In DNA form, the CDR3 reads TGTGCCTGGTCTGACGGGGGACGGTCGGATACGCAGTATTTT.

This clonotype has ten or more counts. The chain's CDR3 is CASSVAVGLGNEQFF. The CDR3 DNA sequence: TGTGCCAGCAGCGTAGCGGTCGGGCTCGGTAATGAGCAGTTCTTC. The chain links TRBV9 to TRBJ2-1; D is ambiguous. Trimming pared 0 bases from V and 7 bases from J, leaving 14 bases between. Germline V gives CDR1 SGDLS, CDR2 YYNGEE. The CDR3 contains 15 residues. The whole variable domain, filled in from reference TRBV9 and TRBJ2-1, reads DSGVTQTPKHLITATGQRVTLRCSPRSGDLSVYWYQQSLDQGLQFLIQYYNGEERAKGNILERFSAQQFPDLHSELNLSSLELGDSALYFCASSVAVGLGNEQFFGPGTRLTVL.

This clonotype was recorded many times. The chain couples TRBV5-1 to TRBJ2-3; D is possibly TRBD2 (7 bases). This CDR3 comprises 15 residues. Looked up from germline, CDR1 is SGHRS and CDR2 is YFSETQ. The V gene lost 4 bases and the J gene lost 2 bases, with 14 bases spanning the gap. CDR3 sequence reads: CASSVGGRDTDTQYF. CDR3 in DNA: TGCGCCAGCAGCGTCGGGGGGCGCGACACAGATACGCAGTATTTT.

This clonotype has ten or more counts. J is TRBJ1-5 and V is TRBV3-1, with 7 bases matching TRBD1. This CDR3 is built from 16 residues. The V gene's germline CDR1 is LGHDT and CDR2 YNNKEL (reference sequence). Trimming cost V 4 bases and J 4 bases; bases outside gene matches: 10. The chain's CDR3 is CASSLGTASENQPQHF. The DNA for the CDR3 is TGTGCCAGCAGCCTCGGGACAGCCTCAGAAAATCAGCCCCAGCATTTT.

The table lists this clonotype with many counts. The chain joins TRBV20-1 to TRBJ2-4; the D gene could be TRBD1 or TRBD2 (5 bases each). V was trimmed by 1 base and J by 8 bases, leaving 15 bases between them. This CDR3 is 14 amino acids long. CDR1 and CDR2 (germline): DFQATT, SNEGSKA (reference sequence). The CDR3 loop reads CSARGRPMGDIQYF. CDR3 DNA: TGCAGTGCTAGAGGCAGGCCCATGGGGGACATTCAGTACTTC.

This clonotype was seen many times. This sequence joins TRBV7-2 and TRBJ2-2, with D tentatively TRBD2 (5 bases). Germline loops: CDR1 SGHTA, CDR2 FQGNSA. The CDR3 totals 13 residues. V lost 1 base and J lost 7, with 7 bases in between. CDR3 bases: TGTGCCAGCAGCTTAGGGGCGGGCGGGGAGCTGTTTTTT. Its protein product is CASSLGAGGELFF.

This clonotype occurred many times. The CDR3 reads CASSQLAGGDEQFF. In DNA form, the CDR3 reads TGCGCCAGCAGCCAATTAGCGGGAGGGGATGAGCAGTTCTTC. The chain recombines TRBV4-3 with TRBJ2-1, with TRBD2 identical over 11 bases. CDR1 is LGHNA, CDR2 YSLEER, per germline. V was clipped by 2 bases and J by 8 bases; unmatched bases: 2. The CDR3 length is 14 residues.

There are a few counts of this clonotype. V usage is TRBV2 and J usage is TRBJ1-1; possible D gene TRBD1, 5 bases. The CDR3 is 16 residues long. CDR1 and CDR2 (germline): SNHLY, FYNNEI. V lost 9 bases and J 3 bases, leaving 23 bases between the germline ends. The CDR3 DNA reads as TGTGCCAGTCTCCTGGAGGGGAGTGCGGCGGACACTGAAGCTTTCTTT. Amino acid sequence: CASLLEGSAADTEAFF.

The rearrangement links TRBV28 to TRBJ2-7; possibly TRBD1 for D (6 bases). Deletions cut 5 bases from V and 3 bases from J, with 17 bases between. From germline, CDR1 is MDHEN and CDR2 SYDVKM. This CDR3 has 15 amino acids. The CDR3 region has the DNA TGTGCCAGCAGTGCCAGACAGGTTTCGGGCTACGAGCAGTACTTC. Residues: CASSARQVSGYEQYF.

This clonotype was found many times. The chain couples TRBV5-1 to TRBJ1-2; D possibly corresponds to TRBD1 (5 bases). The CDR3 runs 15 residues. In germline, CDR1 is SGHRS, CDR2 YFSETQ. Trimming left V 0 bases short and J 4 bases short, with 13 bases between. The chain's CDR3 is CASSLEGGAAYGYTF. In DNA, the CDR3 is TGCGCCAGCAGCTTGGAAGGAGGGGCGGCCTATGGCTACACCTTC. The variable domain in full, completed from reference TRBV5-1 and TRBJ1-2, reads KAGVTQTPRYLIKTRGQQVTLSCSPISGHRSVSWYQQTPGQGLQFLFEYFSETQRNKGNFPGRFSGRQFSNSRSEMNVSTLELGDSALYLCASSLEGGAAYGYTFGSGTRLTVV.

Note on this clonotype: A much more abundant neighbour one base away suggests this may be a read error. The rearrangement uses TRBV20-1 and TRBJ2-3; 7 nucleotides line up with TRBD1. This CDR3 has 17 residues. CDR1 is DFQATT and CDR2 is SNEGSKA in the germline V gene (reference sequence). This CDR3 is CCASTGETDKPTDTQYF. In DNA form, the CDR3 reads TGCTGTGCTAGTACAGGGGAAACCGACAAACCCACAGATACGCAGTATTTT.

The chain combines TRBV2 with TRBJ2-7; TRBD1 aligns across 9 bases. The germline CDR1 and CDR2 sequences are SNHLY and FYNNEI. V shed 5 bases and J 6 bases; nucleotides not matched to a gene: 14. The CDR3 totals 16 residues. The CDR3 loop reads CASSPPVGQGGGEQYF. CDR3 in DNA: TGTGCCAGCAGTCCTCCAGTGGGACAGGGCGGCGGCGAGCAGTACTTC.

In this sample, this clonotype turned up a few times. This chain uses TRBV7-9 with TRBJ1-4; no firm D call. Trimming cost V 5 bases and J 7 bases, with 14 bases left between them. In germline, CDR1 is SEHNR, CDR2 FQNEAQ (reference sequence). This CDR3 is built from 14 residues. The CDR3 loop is CASSRELIGEKLFF. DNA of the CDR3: TGTGCCAGCAGCCGGGAGTTAATTGGTGAAAAACTGTTTTTT.

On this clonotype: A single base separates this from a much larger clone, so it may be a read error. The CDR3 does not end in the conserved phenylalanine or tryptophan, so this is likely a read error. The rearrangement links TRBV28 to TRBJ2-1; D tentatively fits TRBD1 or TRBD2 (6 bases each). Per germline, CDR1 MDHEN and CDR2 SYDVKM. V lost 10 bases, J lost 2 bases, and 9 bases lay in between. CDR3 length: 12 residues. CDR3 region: CATRGPYNEQFS. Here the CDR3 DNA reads TGTGCCACCCGGGGGCCCTACAATGAGCAGTTCTCC.

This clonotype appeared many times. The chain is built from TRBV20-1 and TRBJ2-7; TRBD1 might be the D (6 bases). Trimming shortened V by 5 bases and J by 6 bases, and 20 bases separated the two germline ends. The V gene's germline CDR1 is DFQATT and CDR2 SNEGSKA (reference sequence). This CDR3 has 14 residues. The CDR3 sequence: CSAGDYRVLGEQYF. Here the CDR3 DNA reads TGCAGTGCTGGGGATTACAGGGTTTTAGGCGAGCAGTACTTC.

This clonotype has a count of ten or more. The CDR3 DNA follows: TGCAGCGTTGTTCTGGACAGCGTCAATCAGCCCCAGCATTTT. It yields the protein CSVVLDSVNQPQHF. This sequence joins TRBV29-1 and TRBJ1-5; a weak D match, TRBD1 (6 bases). The germline V and J ends were trimmed by 4 bases and 3 bases, with 13 bases remaining between them. Germline V gives CDR1 SQVTM, CDR2 ANQGSEA. The CDR3 is 14 residues long. The whole variable domain, filled in from reference TRBV29-1 and TRBJ1-5, reads SAVISQKPSRDICQRGTSLTIQCQVDSQVTMMFWYRQQPGQSLTLIATANQGSEATYESGFVIDKFPISRPNLTFSTLTVSNMSPEDSSIYLCSVVLDSVNQPQHFGDGTRLSIL.